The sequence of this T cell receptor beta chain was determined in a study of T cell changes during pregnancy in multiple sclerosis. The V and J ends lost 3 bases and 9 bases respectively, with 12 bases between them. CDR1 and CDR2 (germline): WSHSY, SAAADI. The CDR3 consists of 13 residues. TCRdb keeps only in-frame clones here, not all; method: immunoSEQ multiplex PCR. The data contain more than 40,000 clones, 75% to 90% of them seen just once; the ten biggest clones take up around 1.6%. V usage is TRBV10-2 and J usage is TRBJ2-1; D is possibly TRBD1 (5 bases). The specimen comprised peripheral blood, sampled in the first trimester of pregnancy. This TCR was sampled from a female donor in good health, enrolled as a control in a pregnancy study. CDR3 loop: CASSDPNQGEQFF. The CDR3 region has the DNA TGCGCCAGCAGTGATCCTAACCAGGGTGAGCAGTTCTTC.